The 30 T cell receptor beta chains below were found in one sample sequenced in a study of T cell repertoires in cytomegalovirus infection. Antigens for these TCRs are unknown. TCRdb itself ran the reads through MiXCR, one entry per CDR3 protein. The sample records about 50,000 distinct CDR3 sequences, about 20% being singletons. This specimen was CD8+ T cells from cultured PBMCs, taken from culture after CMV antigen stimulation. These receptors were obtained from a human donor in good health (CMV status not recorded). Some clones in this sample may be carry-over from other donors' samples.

CDR3 bases: TGTGCCAGCAGCTTATCGGGAGCAACTAATGAAAAACTGTTTTTT. As protein: CASSLSGATNEKLFF. The genes are TRBV11-2 and TRBJ1-4; D is undetermined. This CDR3 is built from 15 residues. V lost 2 bases and J lost 0, with 7 bases in between. The germline V gene encodes CDR1 SGHAT and CDR2 FQNNGV.

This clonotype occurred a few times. This CDR3 reads CASSYSDRFEAFF. CDR3 sequence (DNA): TGTGCCAGCAGTTACTCTGACAGGTTTGAAGCTTTCTTT. The gene calls are TRBV6-2 or TRBV6-3 and TRBJ1-1, with D perhaps matching TRBD1 (6 bases). V was clipped by 0 bases and J by 7 bases, with 9 bases between them. CDR3 length: 13 amino acids. The germline V gene encodes CDR1 MNHEY and CDR2 SVGEGT.

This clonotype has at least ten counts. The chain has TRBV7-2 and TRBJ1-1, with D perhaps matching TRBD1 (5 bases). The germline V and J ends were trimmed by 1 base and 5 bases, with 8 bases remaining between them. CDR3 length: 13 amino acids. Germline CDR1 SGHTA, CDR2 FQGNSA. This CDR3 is CASSLGGGTEAFF. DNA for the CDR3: TGTGCCAGCAGCTTAGGTGGGGGAACTGAAGCTTTCTTT. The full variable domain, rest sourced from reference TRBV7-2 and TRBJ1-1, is GAGVSQSPSNKVTEKGKDVELRCDPISGHTALYWYRQSLGQGLEFLIYFQGNSAPDKSGLPSDRFSAERTGGSVSTLTIQRTQQEDSAVYLCASSLGGGTEAFFGQGTRLTVV.

In DNA, the CDR3 is TGTGCCAGCAGCTTGGGGACAGGGTCTTTTGCTGAAGCTTTCTTT. This encodes CASSLGTGSFAEAFF. The chain employs TRBV7-2 and TRBJ1-1; TRBD1 matches at 9 bases. The V gene end was trimmed by 3 bases and the J gene end by 6 bases; junction bases not matched to a gene: 8. Germline V gives CDR1 SGHTA, CDR2 FQGNSA. CDR3 length: 15 amino acids.

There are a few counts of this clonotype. The CDR3 region has the DNA TGTGCCAGCAGCTTAGGAAAACGGAATAATTCACCCCTCCACTTT. It codes for CASSLGKRNNSPLHF. The chain recombines TRBV13 with TRBJ1-6; D uncertain. Germline V lookup: CDR1 PRHDT, CDR2 FYEKMQ (reference sequence). The length of the CDR3 is 15 residues. V was shortened by 0 bases and J by 5 bases, with 8 bases between the two germline ends. The full variable domain, with the rest looked up from reference TRBV13 and TRBJ1-6, is AAGVIQSPRHLIKEKRETATLKCYPIPRHDTVYWYQQGPGQDPQFLISFYEKMQSDKGSIPDRFSAQQFSDYHSELNMSSLELGDSALYFCASSLGKRNNSPLHFGNGTRLTVT.

The CDR3: CASSDSLNSGNTIYF. CDR3 DNA: TGTGCCAGCAGTGATTCACTGAACTCTGGAAACACCATATATTTT. V is TRBV2 and J is TRBJ1-3; D is undetermined. Trimming shortened V by 3 bases and J by 0 bases, and 9 bases separated the two germline ends. Germline CDR1 reads SNHLY; CDR2 reads FYNNEI. CDR3 size: 15 residues.

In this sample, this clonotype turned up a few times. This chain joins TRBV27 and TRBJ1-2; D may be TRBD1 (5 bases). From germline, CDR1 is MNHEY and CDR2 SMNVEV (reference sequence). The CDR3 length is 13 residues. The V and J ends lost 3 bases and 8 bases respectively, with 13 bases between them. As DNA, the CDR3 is TGTGCCAGCAGTTTGGGGGGTGCGAGGGGCTACACCTTC. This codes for CASSLGGARGYTF.

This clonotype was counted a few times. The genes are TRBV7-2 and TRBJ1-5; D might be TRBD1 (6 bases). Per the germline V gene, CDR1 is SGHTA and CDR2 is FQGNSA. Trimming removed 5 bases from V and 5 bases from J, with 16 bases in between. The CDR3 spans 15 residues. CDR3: CASSINRDIHQPQHF. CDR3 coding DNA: TGTGCCAGCAGCATCAACCGGGACATACATCAGCCCCAGCATTTT.

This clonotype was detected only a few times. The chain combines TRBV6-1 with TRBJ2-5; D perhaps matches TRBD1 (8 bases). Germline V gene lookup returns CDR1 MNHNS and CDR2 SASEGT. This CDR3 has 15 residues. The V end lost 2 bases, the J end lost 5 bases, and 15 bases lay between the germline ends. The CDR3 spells CASSELTGGGETQYF. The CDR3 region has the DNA TGTGCCAGCAGTGAATTAACAGGGGGGGGGGAGACCCAGTACTTC.

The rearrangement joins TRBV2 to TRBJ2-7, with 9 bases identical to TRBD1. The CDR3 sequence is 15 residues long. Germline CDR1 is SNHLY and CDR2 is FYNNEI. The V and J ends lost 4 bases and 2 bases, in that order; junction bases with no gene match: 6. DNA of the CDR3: TGTGCCAGCAGTGTGCCACGGGACAGGGCCTACGAGCAGTACTTC. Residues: CASSVPRDRAYEQYF. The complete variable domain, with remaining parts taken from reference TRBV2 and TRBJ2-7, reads EPEVTQTPSHQVTQMGQEVILRCVPISNHLYFYWYRQILGQKVEFLVSFYNNEISEKSEIFDDQFSVERPDGSNFTLKIRSTKLEDSAMYFCASSVPRDRAYEQYFGPGTRLTVT.

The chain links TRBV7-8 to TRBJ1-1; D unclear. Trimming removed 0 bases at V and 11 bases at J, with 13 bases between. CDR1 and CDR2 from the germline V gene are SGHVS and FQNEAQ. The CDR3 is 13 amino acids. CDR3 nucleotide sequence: TGTGCCAGCAGCTTAGCGGAGGGTATTTCGGCTTTCTTT. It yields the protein CASSLAEGISAFF.

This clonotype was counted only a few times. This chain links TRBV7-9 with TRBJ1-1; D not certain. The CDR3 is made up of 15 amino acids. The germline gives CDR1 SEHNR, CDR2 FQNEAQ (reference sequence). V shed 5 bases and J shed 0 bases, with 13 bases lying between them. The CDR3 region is CASSPQDLMNTEAFF. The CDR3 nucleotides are TGTGCCAGCAGCCCCCAGGACCTGATGAACACTGAAGCTTTCTTT.

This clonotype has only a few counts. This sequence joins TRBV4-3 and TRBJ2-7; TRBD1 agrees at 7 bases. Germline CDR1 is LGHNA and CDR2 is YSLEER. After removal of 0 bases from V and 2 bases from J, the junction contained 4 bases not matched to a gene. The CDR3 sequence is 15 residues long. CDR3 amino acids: CASSQDRGGAYEQYF. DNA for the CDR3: TGCGCCAGCAGCCAAGATCGAGGGGGCGCCTACGAGCAGTACTTC.

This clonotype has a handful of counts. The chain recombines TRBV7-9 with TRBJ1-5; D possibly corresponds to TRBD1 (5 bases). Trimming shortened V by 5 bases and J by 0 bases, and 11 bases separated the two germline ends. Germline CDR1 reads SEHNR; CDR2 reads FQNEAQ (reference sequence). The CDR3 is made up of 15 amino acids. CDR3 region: CASSPTVDSNQPQHF. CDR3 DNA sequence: TGTGCCAGCAGCCCGACAGTGGATAGCAATCAGCCCCAGCATTTT.

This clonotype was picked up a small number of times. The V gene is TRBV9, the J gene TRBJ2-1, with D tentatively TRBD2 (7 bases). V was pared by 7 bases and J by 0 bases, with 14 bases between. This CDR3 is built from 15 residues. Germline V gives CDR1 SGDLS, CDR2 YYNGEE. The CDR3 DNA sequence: TGTGCCAGCGGGGGGGCGGGGAGCTCCTACAATGAGCAGTTCTTC. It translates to CASGGAGSSYNEQFF.

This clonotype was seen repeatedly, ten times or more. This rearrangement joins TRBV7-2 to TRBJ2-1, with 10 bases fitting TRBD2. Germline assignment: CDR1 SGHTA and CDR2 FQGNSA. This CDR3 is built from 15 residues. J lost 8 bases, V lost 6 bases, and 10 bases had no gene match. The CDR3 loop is CASSLETSGRDEQFF. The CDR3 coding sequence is TGTGCCAGCAGTCTAGAGACTAGCGGGCGGGATGAGCAGTTCTTC. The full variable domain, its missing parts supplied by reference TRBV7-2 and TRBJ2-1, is GAGVSQSPSNKVTEKGKDVELRCDPISGHTALYWYRQSLGQGLEFLIYFQGNSAPDKSGLPSDRFSAERTGGSVSTLTIQRTQQEDSAVYLCASSLETSGRDEQFFGPGTRLTVL.

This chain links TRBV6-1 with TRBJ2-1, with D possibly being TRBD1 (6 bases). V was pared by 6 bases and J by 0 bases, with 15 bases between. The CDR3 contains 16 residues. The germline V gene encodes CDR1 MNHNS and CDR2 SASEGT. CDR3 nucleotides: TGTGCCAGCAGATTAAGGGGGACACCCTCCTACAATGAGCAGTTCTTC. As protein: CASRLRGTPSYNEQFF.

The CDR3 is CASNNWSHQETQYF. CDR3 DNA: TGTGCCAGTAATAATTGGAGCCACCAAGAGACCCAGTACTTC. This chain connects TRBV19 to TRBJ2-5, with D unresolved. V was pared by 7 bases and J by 0 bases, with 12 bases between. CDR1 and CDR2 (germline): LNHDA, SQIVND (reference sequence). The CDR3 totals 14 residues. Full variable domain (rest looked up from reference TRBV19 and TRBJ2-5): DGGITQSPKYLFRKEGQNVTLSCEQNLNHDAMYWYRQDPGQGLRLIYYSQIVNDFQKGDIAEGYSVSREKKESFPLTVTSAQKNPTAFYLCASNNWSHQETQYFGPGTRLLVL.

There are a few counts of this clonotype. The CDR3, as DNA: TGTGCCAGCAGCTTAGAAGGGGGGCCGAGCAATCAGCCCCAGCATTTT. This sequence encodes CASSLEGGPSNQPQHF. V is TRBV7-9 and J is TRBJ1-5, with a tentative D call TRBD1 (6 bases). The CDR3 totals 16 residues. V lost 1 base, J lost 1 base, and 11 bases lay in between. Germline loops: CDR1 SEHNR, CDR2 FQNEAQ (reference sequence).

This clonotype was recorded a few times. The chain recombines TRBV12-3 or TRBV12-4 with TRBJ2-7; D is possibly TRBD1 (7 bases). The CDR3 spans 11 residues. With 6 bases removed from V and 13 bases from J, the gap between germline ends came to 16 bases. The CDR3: CASSPGGLAYF. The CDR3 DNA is TGTGCCAGCAGCCCAGGGGGGCTGGCCTACTTC.

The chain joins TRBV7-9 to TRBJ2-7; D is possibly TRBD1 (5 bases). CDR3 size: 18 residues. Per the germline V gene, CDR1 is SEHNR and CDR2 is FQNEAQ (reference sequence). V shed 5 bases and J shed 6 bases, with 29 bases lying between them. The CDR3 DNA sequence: TGTGCCAGCAGCCCGCCGGGCCTCAGGGAACCGCACCGGATCGAGCAGTACTTC. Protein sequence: CASSPPGLREPHRIEQYF.

The CDR3: CASSRTGNDRAEAFF. The CDR3 nucleotides read TGTGCCAGCAGCCGGACAGGGAATGATCGGGCTGAAGCTTTCTTT. The V call is TRBV12-3 or TRBV12-4, the J call TRBJ1-1; 8 nucleotides line up with TRBD1. V was clipped by 6 bases and J by 6 bases; unmatched bases: 12. The CDR3 consists of 15 residues.

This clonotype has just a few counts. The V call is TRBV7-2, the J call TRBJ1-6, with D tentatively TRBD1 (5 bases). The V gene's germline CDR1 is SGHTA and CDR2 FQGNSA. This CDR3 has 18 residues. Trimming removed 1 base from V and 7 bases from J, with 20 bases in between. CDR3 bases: TGTGCCAGCAGCTTAGTAGAGTGGTCGGGACCATCCAATTCACCCCTCCACTTT. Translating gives CASSLVEWSGPSNSPLHF.

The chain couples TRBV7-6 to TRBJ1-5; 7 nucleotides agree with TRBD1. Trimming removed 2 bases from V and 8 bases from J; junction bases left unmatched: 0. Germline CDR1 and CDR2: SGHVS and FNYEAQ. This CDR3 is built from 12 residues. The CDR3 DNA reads TGTGCCAGCAGCTTACAGGGGGAGCCCCAGCATTTT. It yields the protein CASSLQGEPQHF.

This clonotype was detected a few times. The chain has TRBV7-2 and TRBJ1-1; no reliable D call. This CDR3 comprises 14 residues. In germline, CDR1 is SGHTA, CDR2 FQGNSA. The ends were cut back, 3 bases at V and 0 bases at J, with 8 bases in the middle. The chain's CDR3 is CASSFMLMNTEAFF. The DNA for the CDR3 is TGTGCCAGCAGCTTCATGCTAATGAACACTGAAGCTTTCTTT.

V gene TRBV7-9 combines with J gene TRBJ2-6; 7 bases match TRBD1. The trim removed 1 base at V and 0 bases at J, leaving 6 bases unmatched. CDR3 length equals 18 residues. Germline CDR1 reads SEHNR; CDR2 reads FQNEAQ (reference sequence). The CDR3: CASSLVGDSSSGANVLTF. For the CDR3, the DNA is TGTGCCAGCAGCTTAGTCGGGGACAGCTCCTCTGGGGCCAACGTCCTGACTTTC.

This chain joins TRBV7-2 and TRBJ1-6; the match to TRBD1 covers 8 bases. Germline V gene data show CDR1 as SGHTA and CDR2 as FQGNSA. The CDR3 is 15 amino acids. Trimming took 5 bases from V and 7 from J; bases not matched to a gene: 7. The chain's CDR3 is CASSGRDRNNSPLHF. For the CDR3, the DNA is TGTGCCAGCAGCGGCCGGGACAGGAACAATTCACCCCTCCACTTT.

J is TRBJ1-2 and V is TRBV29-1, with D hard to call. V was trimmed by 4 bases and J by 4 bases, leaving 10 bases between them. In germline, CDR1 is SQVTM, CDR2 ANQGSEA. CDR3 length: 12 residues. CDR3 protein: CSVVADVYGYTF. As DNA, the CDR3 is TGCAGCGTTGTCGCGGACGTCTATGGCTACACCTTC. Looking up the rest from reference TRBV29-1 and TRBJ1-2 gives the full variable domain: SAVISQKPSRDICQRGTSLTIQCQVDSQVTMMFWYRQQPGQSLTLIATANQGSEATYESGFVIDKFPISRPNLTFSTLTVSNMSPEDSSIYLCSVVADVYGYTFGSGTRLTVV.

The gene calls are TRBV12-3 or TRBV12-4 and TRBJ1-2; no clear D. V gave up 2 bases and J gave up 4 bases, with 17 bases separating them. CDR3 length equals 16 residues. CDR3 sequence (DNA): TGTGCCAGCAGTTTAACGGGAGGGAGCCCCATCTATGGCTACACCTTC. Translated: CASSLTGGSPIYGYTF.

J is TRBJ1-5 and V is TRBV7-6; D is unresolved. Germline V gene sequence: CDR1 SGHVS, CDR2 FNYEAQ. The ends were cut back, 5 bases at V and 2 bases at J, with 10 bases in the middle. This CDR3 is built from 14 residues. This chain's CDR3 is CASSPFKGNQPQHF. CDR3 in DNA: TGTGCCAGCAGCCCCTTTAAGGGCAATCAGCCCCAGCATTTT.